Each of the 2 T cell receptor beta chains below was sequenced from the same sample in a study of regulatory T cells in long-lasting Graves disease. Time point here: newly diagnosed GD, antithyroid drugs for less than 3 months. PBMC-extracted RNA yielded the TCR library. Researchers made TCR beta libraries by using iRepertoire HTBI primers and running Arm-PCR on CDR3 regions. TCRdb re-derived calls from the multiplex PCR reads in MiXCR, one entry per CDR3 protein. This table holds about 560,000 distinct CDR3 sequences, 16% found once. These sequences were also reported in another study, on T cells in Graves' hyperthyroidism and ophthalmopathy.

Sequenced here: peripheral blood mononuclear cells (PBMCs), sampled at new diagnosis, from a patient treated with antithyroid drugs. The receptors come from a man aged 18 to 29 with Graves disease.

This clonotype has just a few counts. The rearrangement joins TRBV12-3 or TRBV12-4 to TRBJ1-1, with 7 bases lining up with TRBD1. V gave up 6 bases and J gave up 1 base; unmatched junction bases: 14. This CDR3 region has 17 residues. CDR3 residues: CASRSGGGVVRNTEAFF. The CDR3 region has the DNA TGTGCCAGCAGGTCAGGGGGGGGGGTTGTAAGGAACACTGAAGCTTTCTTT.

This clonotype was observed a handful of times. The chain links TRBV28 to TRBJ2-7; D is unclear. V dropped 5 bases and J dropped 0 bases, with 23 bases sitting between them. This CDR3 spans 18 amino acids. CDR1 and CDR2 (germline): MDHEN, SYDVKM. CDR3 bases: TGTGCCAGCAGTGGCTTCGAGCGCAAAACAAAAAGCTCCTACGAGCAGTACTTC. This encodes CASSGFERKTKSSYEQYF.